A single sample gave rise to the 20 T cell receptor beta chains below, sequenced in a study of OX40 agonist ivuxolimab in advanced cancers. Clones were sequenced by immunoSEQ multiplex PCR, and TCRdb holds only the in-frame ones, with some missing. The sample includes approximately 46,000 clones, 77% of them seen just once. The source material was CD4+ or CD8+ T cells sorted from blood, sampled in a trial of the OX40 agonist ivuxolimab. The receptors originated from an adult with an advanced solid tumor such as melanoma, head and neck, liver or kidney cancer.

This chain joins TRBV2 and TRBJ2-5; 10 nucleotides line up with TRBD2. CDR3 length equals 15 residues. Germline V CDR1 and CDR2: SNHLY, FYNNEI. With 8 bases clipped from V and 3 bases from J, the junction kept 9 bases outside the gene matches. For the CDR3, the DNA is TGTGCCAGCGCGGGGGGACTAGCGTATAAAGAGACCCAGTACTTC. It translates to CASAGGLAYKETQYF.

DNA of the CDR3: TGTGCCAGTAGTATAATAAAGGTGCTTAGCAATCAGCCCCAGCATTTT. Its protein product is CASSIIKVLSNQPQHF. The chain combines TRBV19 with TRBJ1-5; unclear D gene. Trimming took off 2 bases at V and 0 bases at J, with 11 bases between the two ends. CDR1 and CDR2 from the germline V gene are LNHDA and SQIVND (reference sequence). This CDR3 contains 16 residues.

A single count supports this clone. The gene calls are TRBV5-1 and TRBJ2-2, with TRBD1 matching 7 bases. CDR1 and CDR2 (germline): SGHRS, YFSETQ. The CDR3 contains 16 residues. The junction had 7 bases not matched to a gene; V was cut back by 3 bases and J by 2 bases. The CDR3 bases are TGCGCCAGCAGCTGGACGGGACAGCAAAACACCGGGGAGCTGTTTTTT. It translates to CASSWTGQQNTGELFF. Looking up the rest from reference TRBV5-1 and TRBJ2-2 gives the full variable domain: KAGVTQTPRYLIKTRGQQVTLSCSPISGHRSVSWYQQTPGQGLQFLFEYFSETQRNKGNFPGRFSGRQFSNSRSEMNVSTLELGDSALYLCASSWTGQQNTGELFFGEGSRLTVL.

This rearrangement joins TRBV28 to TRBJ1-1, with D unclear. This CDR3 contains 14 residues. The V gene lost 3 bases and the J gene lost 1 base, with 9 bases spanning the gap. The germline V gene has CDR1 MDHEN and CDR2 SYDVKM. DNA for the CDR3: TGTGCCAGCAGTTTGATACAGAAGAACACTGAAGCTTTCTTT. This codes for CASSLIQKNTEAFF. Drawing the rest from reference TRBV28 and TRBJ1-1, the complete variable domain is DVKVTQSSRYLVKRTGEKVFLECVQDMDHENMFWYRQDPGLGLRLIYFSYDVKMKEKGDIPEGYSVSREKKERFSLILESASTNQTSMYLCASSLIQKNTEAFFGQGTRLTVV.

This clone was seen more than once but under ten times. The chain recombines TRBV6-6 with TRBJ1-5, with 7 bases aligning to TRBD1. From germline, CDR1 is MNHNY and CDR2 SVGAGI (reference sequence). After removal of 6 bases from V and 6 bases from J, the junction contained 8 bases not matched to a gene. The CDR3 has 14 amino acids. This chain's CDR3 is CASSTGEFGQPQHF. CDR3 nucleotide sequence: TGTGCCAGCAGCACAGGGGAGTTCGGTCAGCCCCAGCATTTT.

In its sample, this clone ranks as medium-sized. J is TRBJ1-3 and V is TRBV5-1; 8 bases fit TRBD1. From germline, CDR1 is SGHRS and CDR2 YFSETQ. The CDR3 contains 17 residues. V shed 4 bases, J shed 0 bases, and the junction held 9 bases outside the gene matches. Here the CDR3 DNA reads TGCGCCAGCAGCCCGTTTGGGACAGGCGACTCTGGAAACACCATATATTTT. It yields the protein CASSPFGTGDSGNTIYF.

This chain connects TRBV5-1 to TRBJ2-1; tentative D call: TRBD2 (6 bases). V lost 7 bases, J lost 5 bases, and 19 bases lay in between. CDR3 length: 15 amino acids. Germline V gene lookup returns CDR1 SGHRS and CDR2 YFSETQ. The CDR3 nucleotides are TGCGCCAGCTCCCGGGGGAGCGCAATCAACAATGAGCAGTTCTTC. This translates into CASSRGSAINNEQFF.

This clone was found a few times. The gene calls are TRBV18 and TRBJ1-1; D call uncertain. This CDR3 region has 12 residues. Germline V gives CDR1 KGHSH, CDR2 LQKENI. Trimming removed 5 bases from V and 6 bases from J, with 10 bases in between. Here the CDR3 reads CASSFGVSEAFF. In DNA form, the CDR3 reads TGTGCCAGCTCATTCGGGGTCTCTGAAGCTTTCTTT. Using reference TRBV18 and TRBJ1-1 for the parts outside the CDR3, the full variable domain is NAGVMQNPRHLVRRRGQEARLRCSPMKGHSHVYWYRQLPEEGLKFMVYLQKENIIDESGMPKERFSAEFPKEGPSILRIQQVVRGDSAAYFCASSFGVSEAFFGQGTRLTVV.

The V and J genes are TRBV16 and TRBJ1-5; 12 bases match TRBD1. V was clipped by 0 bases and J by 7 bases; unmatched bases: 10. The germline V gene has CDR1 KGHSY and CDR2 FQNENV. This CDR3 has 18 residues. This chain's CDR3 is CASSQSPPGTGGRQPQHF. The CDR3 nucleotides read TGTGCCAGCAGCCAATCCCCTCCAGGGACAGGGGGCCGACAGCCCCAGCATTTT. Full variable domain (missing parts from reference TRBV16 and TRBJ1-5): GEEVAQTPKHLVRGEGQKAKLYCAPIKGHSYVFWYQQVLKNEFKFLISFQNENVFDETGMPKERFSAKCLPNSPCSLEIQATKLEDSAVYFCASSQSPPGTGGRQPQHFGDGTRLSIL.

The rearrangement links TRBV9 to TRBJ2-2, with D uncertain. Between the trimmed V and J ends, which lost 0 bases and 7 bases, there was a span of 10 bases. The CDR3 covers 14 residues. Looked up from germline, CDR1 is SGDLS and CDR2 is YYNGEE. The CDR3 is CASSVAAADGELFF. The CDR3, as DNA: TGTGCCAGCAGCGTAGCTGCGGCGGACGGGGAGCTGTTTTTT.

This clone was detected once. CDR3 in amino acids: CASSFRDGGYGYTF. The CDR3, as DNA: TGTGCCAGCAGCTTCCGGGACGGGGGCTATGGCTACACCTTC. This chain joins TRBV9 and TRBJ1-2; D might be TRBD1 (5 bases). The germline V and J ends were trimmed by 4 bases and 4 bases, with 14 bases remaining between them. Germline V CDR1 and CDR2: SGDLS, YYNGEE. The CDR3 spans 14 residues. The whole variable domain, remainder taken from reference TRBV9 and TRBJ1-2, is DSGVTQTPKHLITATGQRVTLRCSPRSGDLSVYWYQQSLDQGLQFLIQYYNGEERAKGNILERFSAQQFPDLHSELNLSSLELGDSALYFCASSFRDGGYGYTFGSGTRLTVV.

The chain joins TRBV9 to TRBJ1-2, with D perhaps matching TRBD1 (5 bases). Germline loops: CDR1 SGDLS, CDR2 YYNGEE. The CDR3 totals 15 residues. Trimming took off 0 bases at V and 4 bases at J, with 13 bases between the two ends. As DNA, the CDR3 is TGTGCCAGCAGCGTAGTTTTGGGTGGGGGCTATGGCTACACCTTC. Amino acids: CASSVVLGGGYGYTF.

The V and J genes are TRBV6-4 and TRBJ2-3, with TRBD2 identical over 7 bases. J gave up 1 base and V 3 bases, and 1 base lay outside the gene matches. This CDR3 comprises 14 residues. Germline loops: CDR1 MRHNA, CDR2 SNTAGT. CDR3 bases: TGTGCCAGCAGTGAACGGGGGGGCACAGATACGCAGTATTTT. It translates to CASSERGGTDTQYF.

V and J are TRBV5-1 and TRBJ1-6, with no clear D. Trimming removed 0 bases from V and 7 bases from J, with 11 bases in between. CDR1 is SGHRS, CDR2 YFSETQ, per germline. CDR3 size: 15 residues. CDR3 protein: CASSLEWAVNSPLHF. For the CDR3, the DNA is TGCGCCAGCAGCTTGGAGTGGGCGGTGAATTCACCCCTCCACTTT.

The rearrangement uses TRBV11-2 and TRBJ2-7; D is perhaps TRBD1 (7 bases). Per the germline V gene, CDR1 is SGHAT and CDR2 is FQNNGV. V lost 5 bases and J lost 3, with 11 bases in between. This CDR3 region has 13 residues. In DNA, the CDR3 is TGTGCCAGCAGCGCGGGACAGTTCTACGAGCAGTACTTC. It codes for CASSAGQFYEQYF. The whole variable domain, filled in from reference TRBV11-2 and TRBJ2-7, reads EAGVAQSPRYKIIEKRQSVAFWCNPISGHATLYWYQQILGQGPKLLIQFQNNGVVDDSQLPKDRFSAERLKGVDSTLKIQPAKLEDSAVYLCASSAGQFYEQYFGPGTRLTVT.

This chain links TRBV9 with TRBJ1-4; D uncertain. Germline lookup yields CDR1 SGDLS and CDR2 YYNGEE. The CDR3 loop spans 14 amino acids. V was trimmed by 0 bases and J by 8 bases, leaving 11 bases between them. The CDR3 reads CASSVGNVGEKLFF. CDR3 bases: TGTGCCAGCAGCGTAGGTAATGTAGGAGAAAAACTGTTTTTT.

The chain carries TRBV28 and TRBJ2-7; D may be TRBD2 (6 bases). Deletions cut 6 bases from V and 6 bases from J, with 15 bases between. This CDR3 region has 13 residues. From germline, CDR1 is MDHEN and CDR2 SYDVKM. The CDR3 protein is CASSWPGTSEQYF. The CDR3 DNA follows: TGTGCCAGCAGCTGGCCAGGGACTTCCGAGCAGTACTTC.

The chain employs TRBV27 and TRBJ1-4, with TRBD1 identical over 9 bases. The CDR3 covers 20 residues. CDR1 is MNHEY, CDR2 SMNVEV, per germline (reference sequence). V lost 8 bases and J lost 2; bases outside the gene matches: 21. The CDR3 bases are TGTGCCAGCGTTGTCCACCGACAGGGGGTCCGGGTCCATACTAATGAAAAACTGTTTTTT. Translating gives CASVVHRQGVRVHTNEKLFF. Drawing the rest from reference TRBV27 and TRBJ1-4, the complete variable domain is EAQVTQNPRYLITVTGKKLTVTCSQNMNHEYMSWYRQDPGLGLRQIYYSMNVEVTDKGDVPEGYKVSRKEKRNFPLILESPSPNQTSLYFCASVVHRQGVRVHTNEKLFFGSGTQLSVL.

V is TRBV15 and J is TRBJ2-7; 10 bases line up with TRBD1. The J segment lost 0 bases and the V segment lost 5 bases, leaving 7 bases of the junction unmatched. The CDR3 runs to 16 residues. CDR1 and CDR2 (germline): LNHNV, YYDKDF (reference sequence). The CDR3 sequence is CATSAQDRGSSYEQYF. CDR3 in DNA: TGTGCCACCAGCGCCCAGGACAGGGGGAGCTCCTACGAGCAGTACTTC.

This chain links TRBV4-2 with TRBJ2-7; 9 nucleotides line up with TRBD2. The CDR3 spans 17 residues. The germline V gene encodes CDR1 LGHNA and CDR2 YNFKEQ. Trimming at V came to 2 bases and at J to 3 bases, leaving 11 bases not matched to a gene. This chain's CDR3 is CASSQNSGSRVHYEQYF. The CDR3 DNA is TGTGCCAGCAGCCAAAATAGCGGGAGCCGAGTTCACTACGAGCAGTACTTC.